This T cell receptor beta chain stems from a study of T cells in Graves' hyperthyroidism and ophthalmopathy. On this clonotype: Antigen unknown.

The study's findings and limits: Ophthalmopathy was identified by the model a median approximately 6.4 months ahead of onset.

V shed 4 bases and J shed 7 bases, with 14 bases lying between them. CDR1 and CDR2 from the germline V gene are MNHEY and SVGEGT. This CDR3 has 14 residues. RNA transcripts were the template for amplifying TCR beta CDR3 regions. Using the HTBI primer set, a first-round RT-PCR was run on the TCR CDR3. TCRdb redid the calling of the multiplex PCR reads with MiXCR, one entry per CDR3 protein. The profile shows some 510,000 distinct CDR3 sequences, roughly 50% of them singletons. This chain connects TRBV6-2 or TRBV6-3 to TRBJ1-5, with a possible D match to TRBD1 (5 bases). The receptor comes from a woman between 18 and 29 years old with Graves' hyperthyroidism. Sequencing was carried out using peripheral blood or thyroid tissue (not recorded which). Written as DNA, the CDR3 is TGTGCCAGCAGTTCTCGGACAAGGGTCCAGCCCCAGCATTTT. Translating it yields CASSSRTRVQPQHF.